The entry below gives a single TCR beta chain sequence along with its context. In the authors' methods: Reference gene primer amplification gave estimated nucleated cell counts. Clones were read by immunoSEQ multiplex PCR, and TCRdb kept only the in-frame ones, dropping some. V and J calls and clone size come straight from that table; D and trimming were deduced from the DNA. The sample records some 240,000 clones, 80% to 90% being singletons. Enrollment of patients from Seattle took place during active infection, with longitudinal follow-up. This specimen belongs to a study of blood T cell repertoires in COVID-19. The wider study: Donors in the United States, Italy and Spain gave samples during acute or convalescent COVID-19. T cells, B-cell-depleted T cells, or PBMCs supplied cDNA or gDNA.

CDR3 size: 15 residues. The V gene is TRBV7-5, the J gene TRBJ1-1; whether TRBD1, the table's D call, matches the DNA was not checked. TRBV7-5 is described as a pseudogene. The clonotype originates from a woman aged 70-85 years with COVID-19, enrolled during active disease. The sample was peripheral blood. In nucleotides, the CDR3 is TGTGCCAGAAGCCCCGTGGGTGGGGCGCACACTGAAGCTTTCTTT. Residues: CARSPVGGAHTEAFF.